These 29 T cell receptor beta chains were all obtained from the same sample, sequenced in a study of T and B cells in COVID-19 patients. BIOMED2 TRB-A/B primer pools were used in multiplex TRB PCR. TCRdb re-analysed the multiplex PCR reads in MiXCR, keeping a single row per CDR3 protein. In the table there are 3,200 or so distinct CDR3 sequences, about a quarter of which are singletons. Blood genomic DNA input for TRB amplification was about 250-550 ng. The source material was blood. These receptors were collected from a human donor with active COVID-19.

Concerning this clonotype: Mismatch with germline at one junction end may stem from a read error. The rearrangement links TRBV5-3 to TRBJ2-2; the match to TRBD2 covers 8 bases. TRBV5-3 is an ORF, and what it does is uncertain. CDR3 length equals 16 residues. The CDR3 nucleotides are TGCGCCAGCAGCTTCTGGGGTAGCGGGGCCACCGGGGAGCTGTTTTTT. This encodes CASSFWGSGATGELFF.

By frequency in the sample, this clonotype is medium-sized. The genes are TRBV5-6 and TRBJ2-1; D might be TRBD1 (6 bases). The V gene lost 5 bases and the J gene lost 4 bases, with 10 bases spanning the gap. CDR3 length: 13 residues. Germline CDR1 is SGHDT and CDR2 is YYEEEE. CDR3 sequence: CASRGTGYNEQFF. The CDR3 coding sequence is TGTGCCAGCAGAGGAACAGGGTACAATGAGCAGTTCTTC.

This clonotype occurred a few times. The rearrangement uses TRBV7-9 and TRBJ2-5; D not certain. The CDR3 runs 12 residues. V shed 1 base and J shed 5 bases, with 5 bases lying between them. Looked up from germline, CDR1 is SEHNR and CDR2 is FQNEAQ (reference sequence). The CDR3 DNA follows: TGTGCCAGCAGCTTAGAGGTGGAGACCCAGTACTTC. It codes for CASSLEVETQYF.

This clonotype is medium-sized (0.01 to 0.1%) in the sample. The chain is built from TRBV6-1 and TRBJ1-4; D ambiguous. Germline loops: CDR1 MNHNS, CDR2 SASEGT. The ends were cut back, 6 bases at V and 8 bases at J, with 16 bases in the middle. The CDR3 spans 14 residues. The CDR3 nucleotides read TGTGCCAGCAGGCTTGCGGCGAATTCGGAAAAACTGTTTTTT. Translated, it gives CASRLAANSEKLFF.

This clonotype counts as large. The J gene is TRBJ2-1, the V gene TRBV19; weak D call: TRBD1 (5 bases). CDR3 size: 16 residues. CDR1 and CDR2 from the germline V gene are LNHDA and SQIVND (reference sequence). The germline V and J ends were trimmed by 7 bases and 2 bases, with 18 bases remaining between them. The CDR3 nucleotides read TGTGCCAGTACGAGAACGGACAAGGGGCCCTACAATGAGCAGTTCTTC. Translation: CASTRTDKGPYNEQFF.

This clonotype is categorized as medium-sized (0.01 to 0.1%). This rearrangement joins TRBV6-1 to TRBJ1-6, with 7 positions matching TRBD1. Germline V gene sequence: CDR1 MNHNS, CDR2 SASEGT. V gave up 6 bases and J gave up 8 bases; unmatched junction bases: 4. The CDR3 covers 13 residues. Here the CDR3 reads CASRTGSDSPLHF. DNA of the CDR3: TGTGCCAGCAGGACAGGGTCGGATTCACCCCTCCACTTT.

By frequency in the sample, this clonotype is medium-sized. J is TRBJ2-3 and V is TRBV5-5; no reliable D call. V lost 4 bases and J 2 bases, leaving 11 bases between the germline ends. Germline V CDR1 and CDR2: SGHKS, YYEKEE (reference sequence). The CDR3 is made up of 14 amino acids. CDR3 sequence: CASSLWTNTDTQYF. The CDR3 bases are TGTGCCAGCAGCCTATGGACCAACACAGATACGCAGTATTTT.

This clonotype was counted only a few times. The rearrangement links TRBV4-2 to TRBJ1-4; TRBD1 is a possible D gene (5 bases). Germline V lookup: CDR1 LGHNA, CDR2 YNFKEQ. Trimming left V 0 bases short and J 6 bases short, with 14 bases between. The CDR3 is 16 residues long. As DNA, the CDR3 is TGTGCCAGCAGCCAAGATGTCCAGGGTAGGGATGAAAAACTGTTTTTT. It yields the protein CASSQDVQGRDEKLFF.

This clonotype is deemed medium-sized. The chain combines TRBV6-5 with TRBJ1-4; 9 bases map to TRBD1. The CDR3 sequence is 13 residues long. Trimming cost V 2 bases and J 13 bases; bases outside gene matches: 5. Germline loops: CDR1 MNHEY, CDR2 SVGAGI. The CDR3 region is CASSYITGGRLFF. CDR3 coding DNA: TGTGCCAGCAGTTACATAACAGGGGGCAGACTGTTTTTT.

This clonotype was recorded at least ten times. The chain combines TRBV7-2 with TRBJ2-7; D not resolved. The CDR3 loop spans 14 amino acids. The V end was cut by 1 base, the J end by 3 bases, with 10 bases between. Germline assignment: CDR1 SGHTA and CDR2 FQGNSA. The CDR3 sequence: CASSLGTRYYEQYF. Written as DNA, the CDR3 is TGTGCCAGCAGCTTAGGCACCAGATACTACGAGCAGTACTTC.

J is TRBJ2-1 and V is TRBV7-2; D might be TRBD2 (6 bases). The CDR3 consists of 15 residues. The germline CDR1 and CDR2 sequences are SGHTA and FQGNSA. Trimming left V 3 bases short and J 7 bases short, with 16 bases between. Here the CDR3 reads CASSFGFPGRNEQFF. The CDR3 DNA reads as TGTGCCAGCAGCTTCGGTTTTCCTGGGAGGAATGAGCAGTTCTTC.

In its sample, this clonotype is medium-sized. The rearrangement uses TRBV6-5 and TRBJ1-4; the D is unclear. The CDR3 loop spans 12 amino acids. Trimming pared 7 bases from V and 12 bases from J, leaving 15 bases between. The V gene's germline CDR1 is MNHEY and CDR2 SVGAGI. CDR3 sequence: CASKRAREELFF. DNA of the CDR3: TGTGCCAGCAAGAGGGCCCGGGAGGAACTGTTTTTT.

This clonotype was seen a handful of times. The genes are TRBV5-1 and TRBJ2-7; D is unclear. The V and J ends lost 4 bases and 3 bases respectively, with 5 bases between them. CDR3 length equals 11 residues. Germline values: CDR1 SGHRS, CDR2 YFSETQ. The CDR3 reads CASSANYEQYF. The CDR3 DNA reads TGCGCCAGCAGCGCAAACTACGAGCAGTACTTC.

The V and J genes are TRBV4-2 and TRBJ2-2; D possibly corresponds to TRBD2 (6 bases). Trimming shortened V by 3 bases and J by 1 base, and 9 bases separated the two germline ends. The CDR3 extends over 15 amino acids. CDR1 and CDR2 from the germline V gene are LGHNA and YNFKEQ. CDR3 coding DNA: TGTGCCAGCAGCCAGGTTAGCGGGAACACCGGGGAGCTGTTTTTT. Its translation: CASSQVSGNTGELFF.

This clonotype is deemed large. The rearrangement links TRBV19 to TRBJ2-3; D is undetermined. The CDR3 runs 12 residues. CDR1 and CDR2 from the germline V gene are LNHDA and SQIVND (reference sequence). V lost 6 bases and J lost 6, with 10 bases in between. CDR3 sequence reads: CASSQSRDTQYF. CDR3 nucleotides: TGTGCCAGTAGCCAATCTAGGGATACGCAGTATTTT.

This clonotype is termed large (0.1 to 1%). The chain employs TRBV19 and TRBJ1-6; tentatively, D is TRBD1 (5 bases). This CDR3 spans 15 amino acids. V was cut by 5 bases and J by 9 bases, with 17 bases left in between. CDR1 LNHDA and CDR2 SQIVND come from the germline V gene (reference sequence). As DNA, the CDR3 is TGTGCCAGTAGTCCCTCTCAGGGTTTTGGTTCACCCCTCCACTTT. As protein: CASSPSQGFGSPLHF.

This chain joins TRBV6-1 and TRBJ1-3, with D possibly matching TRBD1 (5 bases). The CDR3 is 17 residues long. Trimming left V 6 bases short and J 7 bases short, with 25 bases between. Germline V CDR1 and CDR2: MNHNS, SASEGT. This CDR3 is CASSESSHGARGNTIYF. The CDR3 coding sequence is TGTGCCAGCAGCGAGTCTTCCCACGGGGCGCGAGGGAACACCATATATTTT.

The chain links TRBV20-1 to TRBJ2-7, with unresolved D. V was cut by 3 bases and J by 5 bases, with 17 bases left in between. In germline, CDR1 is DFQATT, CDR2 SNEGSKA (reference sequence). The CDR3 totals 14 residues. As DNA, the CDR3 is TGCAGTGCTAGCGCCCCGACCCGAAGCCACGAGCAGTACTTC. Protein: CSASAPTRSHEQYF.

This clonotype is labeled medium-sized. The chain carries TRBV6-6 and TRBJ1-6, with a possible D match to TRBD1 (6 bases). V was trimmed by 5 bases and J by 11 bases, leaving 13 bases between them. CDR3 length: 13 amino acids. Germline V gene data show CDR1 as MNHNY and CDR2 as SVGAGI (reference sequence). CDR3 in amino acids: CASSPQTGTPLHF. The CDR3 bases are TGTGCCAGCAGTCCCCAGACAGGAACACCCCTCCACTTT.

The chain joins TRBV9 to TRBJ2-7; D may match TRBD1 or TRBD2 (5 bases each). V was clipped by 4 bases and J by 0 bases, with 11 bases between them. CDR3 length: 14 residues. The germline gives CDR1 SGDLS, CDR2 YYNGEE. Written as DNA, the CDR3 is TGTGCCAGCAGCTTTGCCGGGACCTCCTACGAGCAGTACTTC. The encoded protein is CASSFAGTSYEQYF.

V is TRBV11-2 and J is TRBJ2-1, with 8 bases lining up with TRBD1. Germline V gene lookup returns CDR1 SGHAT and CDR2 FQNNGV. The CDR3 is 17 residues long. After removal of 5 bases from V and 4 bases from J, the junction contained 13 bases not matched to a gene. This chain's CDR3 is CASSQGPGQGAYNEQFF. The CDR3 DNA sequence: TGTGCCAGCAGCCAGGGCCCTGGGCAGGGGGCTTACAATGAGCAGTTCTTC.

This clonotype occurred once. The chain carries TRBV20-1 and TRBJ2-5; D is possibly TRBD2 (6 bases). The germline gives CDR1 DFQATT, CDR2 SNEGSKA (reference sequence). The CDR3 extends over 17 amino acids. V lost 0 bases, J lost 2 bases, and 19 bases lay in between. This CDR3 reads CSARDWVARDFQETQYF. CDR3 coding DNA: TGCAGTGCTAGAGATTGGGTAGCTAGGGACTTTCAAGAGACCCAGTACTTC.

The chain couples TRBV10-3 to TRBJ1-4, with 9 bases aligning to TRBD1. Per the germline V gene, CDR1 is ENHRY and CDR2 is SYGVKD. CDR3 length: 15 amino acids. V trimming: 4 bases; J trimming: 8 bases; junction bases outside the gene matches: 8. The CDR3 bases are TGTGCCATCAGTGCGGGACAGGGATTTAAAGAAAAACTGTTTTTT. Translated, it gives CAISAGQGFKEKLFF.

About this clonotype: Since a much larger clone is just one base distant, this may be a read error. The chain is built from TRBV5-6 and TRBJ1-3; unclear D gene. Germline loops: CDR1 SGHDT, CDR2 YYEEEE. The CDR3 is 14 amino acids. V gave up 0 bases and J gave up 4 bases, with 8 bases separating them. CDR3 coding DNA: TGTGCCAGCAGCTTGGCCGGCGAGGGAAACACCATATATTTT. It encodes CASSLAGEGNTIYF.

V is TRBV19 and J is TRBJ2-1; 8 bases line up with TRBD1. The CDR3 is 14 residues long. Germline V gene lookup returns CDR1 LNHDA and CDR2 SQIVND (reference sequence). Trimming took 1 base from V and 7 from J; bases not matched to a gene: 3. The DNA of the CDR3 is TGTGCCAGTAGTATAGGAGGACAGGGAAATGAGCAGTTCTTC. Its translation: CASSIGGQGNEQFF.

Within the sample, this clonotype is medium-sized (0.01 to 0.1%). The CDR3 reads CASSSESGQGGETQYF. The CDR3 coding sequence is TGTGCCAGCAGCTCCGAATCTGGACAGGGGGGCGAGACCCAGTACTTC. The gene calls are TRBV5-4 and TRBJ2-5, with 10 bases lining up with TRBD1. Germline CDR1 and CDR2: SGHNT and YYREEE (reference sequence). This CDR3 spans 16 amino acids. V dropped 3 bases and J dropped 5; count of bases not matched to a gene: 10. The full variable domain, in which reference TRBV5-4 and TRBJ2-5 provide the parts outside the CDR3, is ETGVTQSPTHLIKTRGQQVTLRCSSQSGHNTVSWYQQALGQGPQFIFQYYREEENGRGNFPPRFSGLQFPNYSSELNVNALELDDSALYLCASSSESGQGGETQYFGPGTRLLVL.

This clonotype counts as medium-sized. This rearrangement joins TRBV30 to TRBJ2-5; possible D gene TRBD1, 5 bases. The CDR3 contains 13 residues. V was pared by 3 bases and J by 5 bases, with 13 bases between. Germline assignment: CDR1 GTSNPN and CDR2 SVGIG (reference sequence). Written as DNA, the CDR3 is TGTGCCTGGAGAAGGATGGGGCTGGAGACCCAGTACTTC. Translation: CAWRRMGLETQYF.

This clonotype is medium-sized (0.01 to 0.1%) by share. The rearrangement joins TRBV19 to TRBJ1-5, with a tentative D call TRBD1 (5 bases). The V end was cut by 1 base, the J end by 6 bases, with 10 bases between. The germline gives CDR1 LNHDA, CDR2 SQIVND (reference sequence). This CDR3 is 14 amino acids long. The CDR3 reads CASSIVGGRQPQHF. CDR3 nucleotides: TGTGCCAGTAGTATAGTGGGGGGACGTCAGCCCCAGCATTTT.

This chain's CDR3 is CAWSQARKLAGGRYNEQFF. The CDR3 DNA reads as TGTGCCTGGAGTCAGGCCAGAAAACTAGCGGGGGGGCGGTACAATGAGCAGTTCTTC. The chain couples TRBV30 to TRBJ2-1, with 13 bases that match TRBD2. Germline V CDR1 and CDR2: GTSNPN, SVGIG (reference sequence). The CDR3 is 19 amino acids. The junction had 14 bases not matched to a gene; V was cut back by 2 bases and J by 4 bases.